What follows are 15 T cell receptor beta chains derived from one specimen sequenced in a study of T cell responses to AZD1222 COVID-19 vaccine. Clones were sequenced by immunoSEQ multiplex PCR, and TCRdb holds only the in-frame ones, with some missing. This sample carries under 200,000 clones, roughly 92% of them seen once, and the ten largest clones take around 3.6%. Sequencing was performed on peripheral blood, taken 28 days after the second dose of the MenACWY control vaccine. Receptors were obtained from an adult who received the MenACWY meningococcal vaccine as a control.

The chain has TRBV11-2 and TRBJ1-1, with D possibly being TRBD1 (5 bases). CDR1 and CDR2 from the germline V gene are SGHAT and FQNNGV. The CDR3 spans 14 residues. The V end was cut by 4 bases, the J end by 3 bases, with 12 bases between. Written as DNA, the CDR3 is TGTGCCAGCAGCTCTCTCGGGGGACACACTGAAGCTTTCTTT. Protein: CASSSLGGHTEAFF.

CDR3 sequence reads: CASEYNEQFF. The CDR3 DNA sequence: TGTGCCAGCGAATACAATGAGCAGTTCTTC. V and J are TRBV2 and TRBJ2-1, with D unresolved. V was cut by 8 bases and J by 4 bases, with 3 bases left in between. CDR3 length: 10 amino acids. Germline lookup yields CDR1 SNHLY and CDR2 FYNNEI. The whole variable domain, filled in from reference TRBV2 and TRBJ2-1, reads EPEVTQTPSHQVTQMGQEVILRCVPISNHLYFYWYRQILGQKVEFLVSFYNNEISEKSEIFDDQFSVERPDGSNFTLKIRSTKLEDSAMYFCASEYNEQFFGPGTRLTVL.

This clone came up once. This chain links TRBV4-1 with TRBJ2-7; no firm D call. Trimming shortened V by 0 bases and J by 7 bases, and 16 bases separated the two germline ends. Germline CDR1 reads MGHRA; CDR2 reads YSYEKL. This CDR3 region has 15 residues. The CDR3, as DNA: TGCGCCAGCAGCCAAGAGCAGCGTCCTATTAGGGAGCAGTACTTC. Translated: CASSQEQRPIREQYF.

J is TRBJ2-7 and V is TRBV15; 9 nucleotides line up with TRBD1. The germline V gene encodes CDR1 LNHNV and CDR2 YYDKDF (reference sequence). The CDR3 covers 15 residues. V dropped 1 base and J dropped 6; count of bases not matched to a gene: 7. The CDR3 region has the DNA TGTGCCACCAGCAGAGGTGGGGGGACAGGGCGCGAGCAGTACTTC. Protein sequence: CATSRGGGTGREQYF.

The rearrangement links TRBV30 to TRBJ2-1, with 7 nucleotides matching TRBD2. Trimming removed 0 bases from V and 10 bases from J; junction bases left unmatched: 9. The CDR3 sequence is 14 residues long. CDR1 GTSNPN and CDR2 SVGIG come from the germline V gene (reference sequence). CDR3 sequence: CAWSVPGGEREQFF. In nucleotides, the CDR3 is TGTGCCTGGAGTGTCCCGGGAGGAGAACGGGAGCAGTTCTTC.

The genes are TRBV7-8 and TRBJ2-7; D ambiguous. The ends were cut back, 1 base at V and 6 bases at J, with 13 bases in the middle. CDR3 length equals 14 residues. CDR1 is SGHVS, CDR2 FQNEAQ, per germline. In nucleotides, the CDR3 is TGTGCCAGCAGCTTAGTCCCTCAGGCCGGCGAGCAGTACTTC. Protein product: CASSLVPQAGEQYF.

The CDR3 DNA reads as TGTGCCAGCAGGGGTAGGGAGACCCAGTACTTC. Its protein product is CASRGRETQYF. V usage is TRBV5-8 and J usage is TRBJ2-5; D gene unclear. This CDR3 spans 11 amino acids. The V gene's germline CDR1 is SGHTS and CDR2 YDEGEE. The germline V and J ends were trimmed by 5 bases and 5 bases, with 7 bases remaining between them.

This chain uses TRBV9 with TRBJ2-7; 12 bases align to TRBD2. This CDR3 comprises 14 residues. V shed 3 bases, J shed 3 bases, and the junction held 1 base outside the gene matches. Germline V lookup: CDR1 SGDLS, CDR2 YYNGEE. Here the CDR3 DNA reads TGTGCCAGCAGCGAGACTAGCGGGAGCTACGAGCAGTACTTC. This gives the protein CASSETSGSYEQYF.

The rearrangement joins TRBV6-5 to TRBJ2-7; D unclear. Trimming pared 10 bases from V and 5 bases from J, leaving 21 bases between. CDR3 size: 14 residues. Per germline, CDR1 MNHEY and CDR2 SVGAGI. DNA of the CDR3: TGTGCCATCCTCCTGGTGGGTGATTTACACGAGCAGTACTTC. The encoded protein is CAILLVGDLHEQYF.

This clone has a single count. V gene TRBV6-5 combines with J gene TRBJ2-7; TRBD2 aligns across 8 bases. CDR3 length: 16 amino acids. CDR1 MNHEY and CDR2 SVGAGI come from the germline V gene. The J segment lost 2 bases and the V segment lost 2 bases, leaving 8 bases of the junction unmatched. In nucleotides, the CDR3 is TGTGCCAGCAGTTACAGTCCGGGACTAGGGCCCTACGAGCAGTACTTC. Protein sequence: CASSYSPGLGPYEQYF.

The V and J genes are TRBV5-6 and TRBJ1-4; D is possibly TRBD1 (5 bases). The germline gives CDR1 SGHDT, CDR2 YYEEEE. The CDR3 is 14 residues long. Trimming removed 0 bases from V and 8 bases from J, with 11 bases in between. The CDR3 coding sequence is TGTGCCAGCAGCTTGGTGACAGTCAGGGAAAAACTGTTTTTT. Translated: CASSLVTVREKLFF.

The V and J genes are TRBV20-1 and TRBJ1-2; unclear D gene. CDR1 DFQATT and CDR2 SNEGSKA come from the germline V gene (reference sequence). The CDR3 consists of 11 residues. Deletions cut 3 bases from V and 6 bases from J, with 8 bases between. The CDR3 spells CSASVGHGYTF. In DNA, the CDR3 is TGCAGTGCTAGTGTAGGGCATGGCTACACCTTC.

J is TRBJ2-7 and V is TRBV11-3; 7 bases are shared with TRBD2. The length of the CDR3 is 16 residues. Germline trimming cut 5 bases from V and 3 bases from J; bases unmatched to any gene: 13. Germline V CDR1 and CDR2: SGHNT, YENEEA. The CDR3 sequence: CASSPLGGGGNYEQYF. In nucleotides, the CDR3 is TGTGCCAGCAGCCCACTCGGTGGGGGGGGAAACTACGAGCAGTACTTC. Together with reference TRBV11-3 and TRBJ2-7, the CDR3 gives the full variable domain: EAGVVQSPRYKIIEKKQPVAFWCNPISGHNTLYWYLQNLGQGPELLIRYENEEAVDDSQLPKDRFSAERLKGVDSTLKIQPAELGDSAVYLCASSPLGGGGNYEQYFGPGTRLTVT.

The chain has TRBV5-1 and TRBJ1-4; D not resolved. This CDR3 has 16 amino acids. Germline CDR1 reads SGHRS; CDR2 reads YFSETQ. Trimming shortened V by 3 bases and J by 0 bases, and 12 bases separated the two germline ends. The CDR3 DNA reads as TGCGCCAGCAGCTCTGGTGGTCCAGCAACTAATGAAAAACTGTTTTTT. This encodes CASSSGGPATNEKLFF. Combining the CDR3 with reference TRBV5-1 and TRBJ1-4 gives the whole variable domain KAGVTQTPRYLIKTRGQQVTLSCSPISGHRSVSWYQQTPGQGLQFLFEYFSETQRNKGNFPGRFSGRQFSNSRSEMNVSTLELGDSALYLCASSSGGPATNEKLFFGSGTQLSVL.

The chain combines TRBV29-1 with TRBJ2-1; TRBD1 matches 7 bases. Trimming took 5 bases from V and 7 from J; bases not matched to a gene: 11. Germline assignment: CDR1 SQVTM and CDR2 ANQGSEA. This CDR3 is built from 14 residues. The CDR3 loop reads CSVFLTGQFNEQFF. CDR3 sequence (DNA): TGCAGCGTTTTTTTAACGGGACAGTTTAATGAGCAGTTCTTC.